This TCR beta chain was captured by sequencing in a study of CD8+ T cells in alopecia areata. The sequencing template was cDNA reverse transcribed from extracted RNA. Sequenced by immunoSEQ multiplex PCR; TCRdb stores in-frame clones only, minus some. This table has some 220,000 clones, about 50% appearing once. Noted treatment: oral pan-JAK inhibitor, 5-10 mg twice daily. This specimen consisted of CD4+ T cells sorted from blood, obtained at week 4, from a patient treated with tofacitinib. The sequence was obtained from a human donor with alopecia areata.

In DNA, the CDR3 is TGTGCCAGCAGCTTCGGTGACTCTGGGGCCAACGTCCTGACTTTC. Translating it yields CASSFGDSGANVLTF. V and J are TRBV7-6 and TRBJ2-6, with D unclear. The length of the CDR3 is 15 residues. V lost 3 bases and J lost 0, with 6 bases in between. Germline V gene data show CDR1 as SGHVS and CDR2 as FNYEAQ.